This T cell receptor beta chain comes out of a study of spatial heterogeneity in lung cancer. Findings of the study overall: The estimated TCR-seq coverage of tumor T cells amounted to approximately 6.6% when looking at alpha chains and about 14% when looking at beta chains. Tracking of tumor mutation counts was seen in expanded intratumoral alpha and beta TCR counts.

This clonotype has at least ten counts. The antigen is undetermined. The time point is: sample taken at primary tumor resection. CDR1 is MDHEN and CDR2 is SYDVKM in the germline V gene. The CDR3 is 13 residues long. V gave up 3 bases and J gave up 9 bases, with 12 bases separating them. TCRdb used MiXCR to reprocess the 5' RACE reads, holding one entry per CDR3 protein. The sample yields over 10,000 distinct CDR3 sequences, approximately 5.4% seen once. Sample: lung tumor tissue, taken at surgery. This chain connects TRBV28 to TRBJ2-1; D not resolved. This receptor was identified in a female donor with early-stage non-small cell lung cancer. CDR3 in DNA: TGTGCCAGCAGTTTGGGCCCCCTTAGTGAGCAGTTCTTC. This sequence encodes CASSLGPLSEQFF.